This entry lists 27 T cell receptor beta chains sequenced from one sample in a study of blood T cell repertoires in COVID-19 (dated by TCRdb to 2018 to 2021). Library creation used the immunoSEQ multiplex PCR assay. This is the immuneACCESS table as TCRdb keeps it, with only in-frame sequences that have V and J called. A part of the clones is gone; compared with another copy, unresolved V genes explain less than half, and the rest is unexplained. This sample has fewer than 350,000 clones in its table, and approximately 91% of those were observed once. The ten largest clones capture about 2.5% of the sample. Material: PBMCs or T cells enriched from blood (not recorded which). Receptors originate from a woman between 40 and 55 years old with acute COVID-19.

The chain recombines TRBV27 with TRBJ1-1, with TRBD1 as a possible D gene (5 bases). The CDR3 covers 13 residues. Germline-derived CDR1 and CDR2 are MNHEY and SMNVEV (reference sequence). The ends were cut back, 6 bases at V and 1 base at J, with 9 bases in the middle. The CDR3 DNA follows: TGTGCCAGCAGGTGGGACTGGAACACTGAAGCTTTCTTT. This codes for CASRWDWNTEAFF.

V is TRBV5-1 and J is TRBJ1-2, with 9 nucleotides matching TRBD1. The trim removed 4 bases at V and 7 bases at J, leaving 5 bases unmatched. Looked up from germline, CDR1 is SGHRS and CDR2 is YFSETQ. The CDR3 extends over 13 amino acids. Written as DNA, the CDR3 is TGCGCCAGCAGCACGGGACAGGGACGTGGCTACACCTTC. Its protein is CASSTGQGRGYTF. Variable domain in full (rest from reference TRBV5-1 and TRBJ1-2): KAGVTQTPRYLIKTRGQQVTLSCSPISGHRSVSWYQQTPGQGLQFLFEYFSETQRNKGNFPGRFSGRQFSNSRSEMNVSTLELGDSALYLCASSTGQGRGYTFGSGTRLTVV.

This chain links TRBV5-1 with TRBJ2-2, with D possibly TRBD2 on 6 matching bases. The length of the CDR3 is 15 residues. Trimming stripped 4 bases from V and 6 bases from J, with 16 bases between. Germline V lookup: CDR1 SGHRS, CDR2 YFSETQ. CDR3 residues: CASSMGLDWAGELFF. CDR3 sequence (DNA): TGCGCCAGCAGCATGGGACTGGATTGGGCCGGGGAGCTGTTTTTT.

J is TRBJ2-1 and V is TRBV9, with TRBD2 matching 13 bases. V shed 4 bases, J shed 8 bases, and the junction held 6 bases outside the gene matches. Germline lookup yields CDR1 SGDLS and CDR2 YYNGEE. This CDR3 region has 15 residues. The CDR3 sequence is CASSPRLAGGHEQFF. CDR3 coding DNA: TGTGCCAGCAGCCCCCGACTAGCGGGAGGCCATGAGCAGTTCTTC.

A few counts support this clone. The V gene is TRBV5-4, the J gene TRBJ2-2; TRBD2 agrees at 8 bases. Looked up from germline, CDR1 is SGHNT and CDR2 is YYREEE (reference sequence). The CDR3 totals 15 residues. The J segment lost 6 bases and the V segment lost 6 bases, leaving 10 bases of the junction unmatched. For the CDR3, the DNA is TGTGCCAGCACCGCCGGGGGGGAGCAGTCCGGGGAGCTGTTTTTT. Its translation is CASTAGGEQSGELFF.

V is TRBV2 and J is TRBJ2-7; TRBD2 matches 8 bases. CDR1 and CDR2 from the germline V gene are SNHLY and FYNNEI. V shed 6 bases, J shed 0 bases, and the junction held 4 bases outside the gene matches. The CDR3 sequence is 14 residues long. The CDR3 spells CASRGTSGSYEQYF. The CDR3 DNA sequence: TGTGCCAGCAGAGGGACTAGTGGCTCCTACGAGCAGTACTTC.

The chain employs TRBV19 and TRBJ1-1; possibly TRBD1 for D (6 bases). Per the germline V gene, CDR1 is LNHDA and CDR2 is SQIVND (reference sequence). The length of the CDR3 is 12 residues. V was pared by 8 bases and J by 6 bases, with 13 bases between. The CDR3, as DNA: TGTGCCAGTGTTCAGGGGACCGCTGAAGCTTTCTTT. This sequence encodes CASVQGTAEAFF.

This sequence joins TRBV15 and TRBJ2-7, with a possible D match to TRBD1 (5 bases). Germline V CDR1 and CDR2: LNHNV, YYDKDF (reference sequence). The V end lost 3 bases, the J end lost 3 bases, and 9 bases lay between the germline ends. The CDR3 extends over 13 amino acids. CDR3 sequence (DNA): TGTGCCACCAGCAGTGGAAGGGGCTACGAGCAGTACTTC. Its translation is CATSSGRGYEQYF.

The V call is TRBV4-1, the J call TRBJ1-1; TRBD1 is a possible D gene (6 bases). The V gene lost 4 bases and the J gene lost 1 base, with 10 bases spanning the gap. The germline V gene has CDR1 MGHRA and CDR2 YSYEKL. The CDR3 has 14 amino acids. The CDR3 region is CASSLGHQNTEAFF. The CDR3 region has the DNA TGCGCCAGCAGCCTGGGACATCAGAACACTGAAGCTTTCTTT.

In this sample, this clone turned up a few times. V is TRBV24-1 and J is TRBJ1-5, with 10 bases aligning to TRBD1. This CDR3 contains 14 residues. In germline, CDR1 is KGHDR, CDR2 SFDVKD. The V segment lost 7 bases and the J segment 6 bases; nucleotides outside the gene matches: 5. In nucleotides, the CDR3 is TGTGCCACCAGCGGGACAGGGGTAGTTCAGCCCCAGCATTTT. Translated: CATSGTGVVQPQHF.

The V gene is TRBV15, the J gene TRBJ2-5; D is perhaps TRBD1 (7 bases). This CDR3 has 15 residues. Trimming pared 0 bases from V and 4 bases from J, leaving 12 bases between. Germline lookup yields CDR1 LNHNV and CDR2 YYDKDF (reference sequence). CDR3 protein: CATSRDAGGRETQYF. In DNA, the CDR3 is TGTGCCACCAGCAGAGATGCAGGGGGGCGAGAGACCCAGTACTTC.

This rearrangement joins TRBV9 to TRBJ2-1; TRBD1 aligns across 11 bases. The CDR3 is made up of 16 amino acids. V gave up 1 base and J gave up 6 bases; unmatched junction bases: 6. Per germline, CDR1 SGDLS and CDR2 YYNGEE. The CDR3 DNA sequence: TGTGCCAGCAGCGTACACGGGACAGGGGGAGGCAATGAGCAGTTCTTC. Translated, it gives CASSVHGTGGGNEQFF.

This sequence joins TRBV9 and TRBJ2-3; 7 bases fit TRBD1. The CDR3 length is 15 residues. Germline CDR1 is SGDLS and CDR2 is YYNGEE. The junction had 6 bases not matched to a gene; V was cut back by 0 bases and J by 5 bases. As DNA, the CDR3 is TGTGCCAGCAGCGTAGGGGACAGTTCGGTAGATACGCAGTATTTT. It yields the protein CASSVGDSSVDTQYF.

The V gene is TRBV7-2, the J gene TRBJ2-5, with 13 bases lining up with TRBD2. The CDR3 extends over 18 amino acids. The V gene end was trimmed by 5 bases and the J gene end by 2 bases; junction bases not matched to a gene: 11. In germline, CDR1 is SGHTA, CDR2 FQGNSA. CDR3 bases: TGTGCCAGCAGCCCCCGGAGGGGACTAGCGGGGACGCAAGAGACCCAGTACTTC. Translated, it gives CASSPRRGLAGTQETQYF. The variable domain in full, with the rest retrieved from reference TRBV7-2 and TRBJ2-5, is GAGVSQSPSNKVTEKGKDVELRCDPISGHTALYWYRQSLGQGLEFLIYFQGNSAPDKSGLPSDRFSAERTGGSVSTLTIQRTQQEDSAVYLCASSPRRGLAGTQETQYFGPGTRLLVL.

This chain connects TRBV2 to TRBJ1-1, with D possibly matching TRBD1 (5 bases). This CDR3 region has 13 residues. The ends were cut back, 6 bases at V and 2 bases at J, with 10 bases in the middle. Germline assignment: CDR1 SNHLY and CDR2 FYNNEI. CDR3 amino acids: CASRNQGNTEAFF. The CDR3 bases are TGTGCCAGCAGGAACCAGGGCAACACTGAAGCTTTCTTT.

This sequence joins TRBV2 and TRBJ2-1; 10 bases agree with TRBD1. The CDR3 length is 14 residues. V gave up 8 bases and J gave up 3 bases; unmatched junction bases: 4. The V gene's germline CDR1 is SNHLY and CDR2 FYNNEI. The chain's CDR3 is CASQDRGDYNEQFF. In DNA form, the CDR3 reads TGTGCCAGCCAGGACAGGGGGGACTACAATGAGCAGTTCTTC.

The chain couples TRBV11-3 to TRBJ1-1, with D possibly being TRBD1 (6 bases). Germline assignment: CDR1 SGHNT and CDR2 YENEEA. This CDR3 is built from 13 residues. Trimming left V 2 bases short and J 3 bases short, with 7 bases between. This CDR3 reads CASSLRTDTEAFF. CDR3 nucleotides: TGTGCCAGCAGCTTAAGGACAGACACTGAAGCTTTCTTT.

The gene calls are TRBV7-8 and TRBJ1-1, with a tentative D call TRBD1 (5 bases). Germline CDR1 is SGHVS and CDR2 is FQNEAQ. V was pared by 5 bases and J by 1 base, with 14 bases between. This CDR3 region has 15 residues. DNA for the CDR3: TGTGCCAGCAGCCGACCTGGGGGAGGGAACACTGAAGCTTTCTTT. Encoded protein: CASSRPGGGNTEAFF.

This clone was seen a handful of times. The genes are TRBV6-2 or TRBV6-3 and TRBJ2-7; 8 bases line up with TRBD2. V shed 2 bases, J shed 0 bases, and the junction held 3 bases outside the gene matches. CDR3 length: 15 amino acids. CDR1 and CDR2 (germline): MNHEY, SVGEGT. CDR3 nucleotide sequence: TGTGCCAGCAGTTACGGGCGGGAGGTCTCCTACGAGCAGTACTTC. Translating it yields CASSYGREVSYEQYF.

The V call is TRBV7-9, the J call TRBJ1-1; D gene uncertain. The germline V gene encodes CDR1 SEHNR and CDR2 FQNEAQ (reference sequence). The CDR3 extends over 13 amino acids. Trimming cost V 4 bases and J 0 bases, with 6 bases left between them. CDR3 residues: CASSSNMNTEAFF. The DNA for the CDR3 is TGTGCCAGCAGCTCTAATATGAACACTGAAGCTTTCTTT. Looking up the rest from reference TRBV7-9 and TRBJ1-1 gives the full variable domain: DTGVSQNPRHKITKRGQNVTFRCDPISEHNRLYWYRQTLGQGPEFLTYFQNEAQLEKSRLLSDRFSAERPKGSFSTLEIQRTEQGDSAMYLCASSSNMNTEAFFGQGTRLTVV.

Note on this clone: Additional DNA sequences in this sample encode the identical CDR3. The chain combines TRBV30 with TRBJ1-3, with D unclear. Germline CDR1 is GTSNPN and CDR2 is SVGIG (reference sequence). Trimming removed 0 bases from V and 2 bases from J, with 5 bases in between. This CDR3 has 13 amino acids. CDR3 protein: CAWSVGAGNTIYF. The CDR3 bases are TGTGCCTGGAGTGTCGGGGCTGGAAACACCATATATTTT. The complete variable domain, with remaining parts taken from reference TRBV30 and TRBJ1-3, reads SQTIHQWPATLVQPVGSPLSLECTVEGTSNPNLYWYRQAAGRGLQLLFYSVGIGQISSEVPQNLSASRPQDRQFILSSKKLLLSDSGFYLCAWSVGAGNTIYFGEGSWLTVV.

This chain uses TRBV4-1 with TRBJ2-3; D is unresolved. The germline gives CDR1 MGHRA, CDR2 YSYEKL. Trimming removed 1 base from V and 6 bases from J, with 11 bases in between. The CDR3 runs to 14 residues. In nucleotides, the CDR3 is TGCGCCAGCAGCCAAGTGGGCATTCGGGATACGCAGTATTTT. Protein sequence: CASSQVGIRDTQYF.

The chain uses TRBV25-1 and TRBJ2-1, with 8 bases lining up with TRBD2. The CDR3 covers 15 residues. With V trimmed by 5 bases and J by 0 bases, 3 bases remained unmatched. The germline CDR1 and CDR2 sequences are MGHDK and SYGVNS. The CDR3 coding sequence is TGTGCCAGCAGTATAGCGGGGAGCTCCTACAATGAGCAGTTCTTC. This sequence encodes CASSIAGSSYNEQFF.

The CDR3 is CASTSGTPGVQYF. The CDR3 bases are TGTGCCAGCACTTCCGGGACACCCGGGGTCCAGTACTTC. The chain employs TRBV28 and TRBJ2-4; D may be TRBD1 (6 bases). V lost 7 bases and J 13 bases, leaving 20 bases between the germline ends. Looked up from germline, CDR1 is MDHEN and CDR2 is SYDVKM. CDR3 size: 13 residues.

The gene calls are TRBV11-2 and TRBJ1-2; tentative D call: TRBD1 (5 bases). CDR1 and CDR2 (germline): SGHAT, FQNNGV. The CDR3 loop spans 15 amino acids. Trimming left V 1 base short and J 0 bases short, with 9 bases between. Here the CDR3 DNA reads TGTGCCAGCAGCTTAGTTAGGGGCGCTAACTATGGCTACACCTTC. It specifies CASSLVRGANYGYTF.

V gene TRBV19 combines with J gene TRBJ1-3; no clear D. The CDR3 is 13 amino acids. V was trimmed by 10 bases and J by 6 bases, leaving 16 bases between them. CDR1 LNHDA and CDR2 SQIVND come from the germline V gene (reference sequence). The CDR3 DNA reads TGTGCCACGAGGTCAAACTCCGAAAACACCATATATTTT. Its translation: CATRSNSENTIYF.

V and J are TRBV9 and TRBJ2-7; TRBD1 is a possible D gene (6 bases). The germline V gene has CDR1 SGDLS and CDR2 YYNGEE. V lost 0 bases to trimming and J lost 0 bases, with 13 bases between them. The CDR3 is 16 residues long. CDR3 nucleotide sequence: TGTGCCAGCAGCGTAGCTACAGGGACGGGCTCCTACGAGCAGTACTTC. It is translated as CASSVATGTGSYEQYF.